A selection of T cell receptor beta chains follows, all from one sample in a study of cytomegalovirus exposure and HLA in healthy donors. Measured with immunoSEQ multiplex PCR; TCRdb has only the in-frame clones, and not every one. The sample contains under 200,000 clones, approximately 90% of which appear only once. Material for sequencing was PBMCs. The receptors were gathered from a boy aged 2 to 10 in good health and CMV-seronegative. The CDR3 runs from the conserved cysteine through the conserved F or W. A D gene is named only where the DNA matches it firmly. Size values are once, few and many counts, or a class for expanded clones, and some rows have none.

size,V,length,D,J,CDR3,DNA
-,TRBV28,13,TRBD1,TRBJ1-5,CAGGQGGNQPQHF,TGTGCCGGAGGACAGGGCGGCAATCAGCCCCAGCATTTT
-,TRBV28,14,TRBD1,TRBJ2-7,CASRYRGSSYEQYF,TGTGCCAGCAGATACAGGGGCTCTTCCTACGAGCAGTACTTC
-,TRBV27,17,TRBD1,TRBJ2-4,CASSPRSQGLAKNIQYF,TGTGCCAGCAGTCCGAGATCACAGGGGTTAGCCAAAAACATTCAGTACTTC
-,TRBV5-6,15,TRBD1,TRBJ2-7,CASSLAGTGAYEQYF,TGTGCCAGCAGCTTGGCAGGGACAGGGGCCTACGAGCAGTACTTC
few,TRBV19,13,TRBD1,TRBJ2-4,CASSRDSRNIQYF,TGTGCCAGTAGCCGGGACAGTCGAAACATTCAGTACTTC
-,TRBV2,16,TRBD2,TRBJ2-5,CASSQRTSGSGETQYF,TGTGCCAGCAGTCAAAGGACTAGCGGGAGTGGGGAGACCCAGTACTTC
-,TRBV5-1,14,-,TRBJ2-5,CASSTKQGDETQYF,TGCGCCAGCAGCACTAAACAGGGTGACGAGACCCAGTACTTC
-,TRBV12-5,16,TRBD2,TRBJ2-2,CASGRQGLAGAGELFF,TGTGCTAGTGGGCGACAAGGGCTAGCGGGAGCCGGGGAGCTGTTTTTT
-,TRBV7-2,14,-,TRBJ2-7,CASSSLTGGLEQYF,TGTGCCAGCAGTAGCTTGACAGGCGGTCTCGAGCAGTACTTC
-,TRBV4-1,19,-,TRBJ2-1,CASSQRSGVLLGSYNEQFF,TGCGCCAGCAGCCAACGGTCCGGGGTACTTCTCGGCTCCTACAATGAGCAGTTCTTC
-,TRBV6-1,14,-,TRBJ1-2,CASSQGLRSGGYTF,TGTGCCAGCAGTCAGGGACTTCGGTCGGGGGGCTACACCTTC
-,TRBV25-1,13,-,TRBJ1-2,CASSESGVRGHTF,TGTGCCAGCAGTGAATCAGGGGTGCGTGGCCACACCTTC
few,TRBV6-1,18,-,TRBJ2-6,CASSAPRRGLTGANVLTF,TGTGCCAGCAGTGCCCCGAGGAGGGGCCTTACGGGGGCCAACGTCCTGACTTTC
-,TRBV29-1,14,TRBD1,TRBJ1-4,CSVGYRGIGEKLFF,TGCAGCGTTGGCTACAGGGGAATCGGGGAAAAACTGTTTTTT
-,TRBV7-9,17,TRBD1,TRBJ1-1,CASRTVATGGAKSEAFF,TGTGCCAGCAGAACCGTCGCGACAGGGGGCGCAAAGTCTGAAGCTTTCTTT
-,TRBV27,15,-,TRBJ2-2,CASSTHSGNTGELFF,TGTGCCAGCAGTACCCATAGCGGAAACACCGGGGAGCTGTTTTTT
-,TRBV5-1,14,-,TRBJ2-3,CASSRSGPMDTQYF,TGCGCCAGCAGCCGTTCTGGGCCAATGGATACGCAGTATTTT
few,TRBV7-9,14,TRBD1,TRBJ1-4,CASRAQGSREKLFF,TGTGCCAGCAGGGCACAGGGGTCTAGGGAAAAACTGTTTTTT
-,TRBV19,12,-,TRBJ2-5,CASSIGLETQYF,TGTGCCAGTAGTATAGGACTGGAGACCCAGTACTTC
-,TRBV11-2,15,TRBD2,TRBJ2-3,CASSTGTTSTDTRYF,TGTGCCAGCAGCACCGGGACTACAAGCACAGATACGCGGTATTTT
-,TRBV9,14,-,TRBJ2-2,CASSVSTGTGELFF,TGTGCCAGCAGCGTTTCGACAGGCACCGGGGAGCTGTTTTTT
-,TRBV30,11,-,TRBJ1-2,CACSGFVGYTF,TGTGCCTGTTCAGGGTTTGTCGGCTACACCTTC
-,TRBV5-4,14,-,TRBJ1-1,CASSLGQELPEAFF,TGTGCCAGCAGCTTGGGGCAGGAATTACCTGAAGCTTTCTTT
-,TRBV27,13,-,TRBJ2-7,CASSPLPAYEQYF,TGTGCCAGCAGTCCCCTCCCAGCCTACGAGCAGTACTTC
-,TRBV6-1,13,-,TRBJ1-1,CASKGRLDTEAFF,TGTGCCAGCAAAGGCAGGTTGGACACTGAAGCTTTCTTT
-,TRBV19,15,TRBD1,TRBJ2-7,CASSILRQGRLEQYF,TGTGCCAGTAGTATATTGAGACAGGGGCGACTCGAGCAGTACTTC
-,TRBV6-5,14,TRBD1,TRBJ1-1,CASSRRGTFTEAFF,TGTGCCAGCAGTCGCAGGGGGACGTTTACTGAAGCTTTCTTT
-,TRBV5-1,22,TRBD1,TRBJ2-6,CASSLPPGQAIPGTSGANVLTF,TGCGCCAGCAGCTTGCCGCCGGGACAGGCAATACCTGGGACCTCTGGGGCCAACGTCCTGACTTTC
-,TRBV19,14,TRBD1,TRBJ1-4,CASRRRTGDEKLFF,TGTGCCAGTAGAAGGAGGACAGGGGATGAAAAACTGTTTTTT
once,TRBV28,15,-,TRBJ1-1,CASSPHRVMNTEAFF,TGTGCCAGCAGCCCTCACAGGGTAATGAACACTGAAGCTTTCTTT
-,TRBV7-9,13,TRBD1,TRBJ1-1,CASSLAGQVEAFF,TGTGCCAGCAGCTTAGCGGGACAGGTTGAAGCTTTCTTT
-,TRBV29-1,15,-,TRBJ2-7,CSVDNPREDPYEQYF,TGCAGCGTTGACAATCCCAGGGAGGATCCCTACGAGCAGTACTTC
once,TRBV28,10,-,TRBJ1-4,CASGLEKLFF,TGTGCCAGCGGCCTTGAAAAACTGTTTTTT
-,TRBV6-1,13,-,TRBJ2-3,CASSEMTSDTQYF,TGTGCCAGCAGTGAAATGACTTCAGATACGCAGTATTTT
-,TRBV18,16,-,TRBJ2-2,CASSPPRQGNTGELFF,TGTGCCAGCTCACCACCCCGGCAGGGCAACACCGGGGAGCTGTTTTTT
-,TRBV11-2,14,TRBD1,TRBJ1-1,CASSLDRWTGGYAF,TGTGCCAGCAGCTTAGATCGTTGGACAGGGGGTTACGCGTTT
-,TRBV7-6,17,-,TRBJ2-7,CASSLAGGGASSYEQYF,TGTGCCAGCAGCTTAGCAGGTGGGGGGGCCAGCTCCTACGAGCAGTACTTC
-,TRBV18,14,-,TRBJ1-4,CASSPERGGGKLFF,TGTGCCAGCTCACCCGAGAGGGGCGGAGGGAAACTGTTTTTT
-,TRBV28,14,-,TRBJ2-3,CASSLRRTTDTQYF,TGTGCCAGCAGTTTACGCAGAACCACAGATACGCAGTATTTT